This T cell receptor (beta chain) was sequenced in a study of T-cell reconstitution after alpha-beta-depleted transplantation in children. Study-wide results and caveats: Expanded graft clones, several hundred of them, were reportedly the source of alpha-beta T cells about two months after transplant.

Unique molecular identifiers were built into the TCRbeta library. Via MiXCR, TCRdb re-called the PCR reads, giving one row per CDR3 protein. The data hold 800,000 to 1,000,000 distinct CDR3 sequences, with less than 30% observed a single time. The CDR3 covers 15 residues. V shed 6 bases and J 2 bases; nucleotides not matched to a gene: 7. CDR1 and CDR2 from the germline V gene are MNHNS and SASEGT. On this clonotype: The antigen is undetermined.

Sequencing used PBMCs, mostly from graft donor cells, obtained 360 days after TCRalphabeta/CD19-depleted stem cell transplant. This chain joins TRBV6-1 and TRBJ2-7; 10 bases align to TRBD1. This clonotype originated in a boy younger than two who had a stem cell transplant for SCID, so the T cells may come from the graft donor. The CDR3 loop is CASSPGTGATYEQYF. The DNA for the CDR3 is TGTGCCAGCAGCCCTGGGACAGGGGCGACCTACGAGCAGTACTTC.